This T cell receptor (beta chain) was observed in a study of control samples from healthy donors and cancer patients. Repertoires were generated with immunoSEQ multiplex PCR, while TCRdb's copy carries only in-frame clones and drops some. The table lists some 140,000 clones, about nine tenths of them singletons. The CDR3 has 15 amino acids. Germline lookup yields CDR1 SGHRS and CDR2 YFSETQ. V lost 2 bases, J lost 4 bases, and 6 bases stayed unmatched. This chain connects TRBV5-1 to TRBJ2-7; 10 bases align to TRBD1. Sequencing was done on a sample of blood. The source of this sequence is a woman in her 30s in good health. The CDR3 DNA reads TGCGCCAGCAGCTTTACCGGACAGGGGGTTTACGAGCAGTACTTC. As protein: CASSFTGQGVYEQYF. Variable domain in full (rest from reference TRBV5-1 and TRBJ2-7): KAGVTQTPRYLIKTRGQQVTLSCSPISGHRSVSWYQQTPGQGLQFLFEYFSETQRNKGNFPGRFSGRQFSNSRSEMNVSTLELGDSALYLCASSFTGQGVYEQYFGPGTRLTVT.